The following is a T cell receptor (beta chain) sequence with its context. This entry comes from a study of cytomegalovirus exposure and HLA in healthy donors. The CDR3 is 15 amino acids. Deletions cut 5 bases from V and 1 base from J, with 12 bases between. Germline V gene sequence: CDR1 MNHEY, CDR2 SVGAGI. PCR employed 60 Vbeta and 13 Jbeta primers. Profiling relied on immunoSEQ multiplex PCR, and the TCRdb table lists in-frame clones only, not all of them. The data show about 190,000 clones, about 89% seen once. The TCR was taken from a man aged 25 to 40 in good health and CMV-seronegative. The chain carries TRBV6-5 and TRBJ2-4, with D possibly being TRBD1 (6 bases). Sequencing used PBMCs. The CDR3 DNA sequence: TGTGCCAGCAGTCCGAGGGGGTCGGCCAAAAACATTCAGTACTTC. It translates to CASSPRGSAKNIQYF.